The 27 T cell receptor beta chains below were found in one sample sequenced in a study of cytomegalovirus exposure and HLA in healthy donors. The PCR employed 60 Vbeta primers together with 13 Jbeta primers. Assay: immunoSEQ multiplex PCR; the TCRdb copy retains only in-frame clones and omits some. The sample lists around 150,000 clones, 70% to 80% occurring once. Sample: PBMCs. The receptors originated from a man aged 30 to 39 in good health and CMV-seronegative.

V gene TRBV28 combines with J gene TRBJ1-4; 11 bases map to TRBD1. The germline gives CDR1 MDHEN, CDR2 SYDVKM. V trimming: 6 bases; J trimming: 0 bases; junction bases outside the gene matches: 12. The CDR3 consists of 19 residues. As DNA, the CDR3 is TGTGCCAGCAGCTCCCTGGACAGGGGGCGCAAATCAACTAATGAAAAACTGTTTTTT. Amino acid sequence: CASSSLDRGRKSTNEKLFF.

In this sample, this clone turned up a few times. CDR3: CASTLTQGGLYEQYF. CDR3 nucleotide sequence: TGTGCCAGCACTCTAACCCAGGGGGGACTGTACGAGCAGTACTTC. V is TRBV6-6 and J is TRBJ2-7; TRBD1 might be the D (7 bases). V lost 7 bases and J 4 bases, leaving 20 bases between the germline ends. The CDR3 runs 15 residues. Germline V gives CDR1 MNHNY, CDR2 SVGAGI (reference sequence).

This clone was seen more than once but under ten times. This chain joins TRBV28 and TRBJ2-5, with TRBD2 matching 7 bases. The V and J ends lost 5 bases and 3 bases, in that order; junction bases with no gene match: 6. This CDR3 spans 14 amino acids. Germline V gene sequence: CDR1 MDHEN, CDR2 SYDVKM. CDR3 in DNA: TGTGCCAGCAGTAGACTAGCCCCTAAAGAGACCCAGTACTTC. It is translated as CASSRLAPKETQYF.

V gene TRBV30 combines with J gene TRBJ2-7, with 7 positions matching TRBD1. The CDR3 consists of 12 residues. Germline trimming cut 6 bases from V and 3 bases from J; bases unmatched to any gene: 5. Germline V gives CDR1 GTSNPN, CDR2 SVGIG (reference sequence). The CDR3 loop reads CACEGQIYEQYF. CDR3 bases: TGTGCCTGCGAGGGACAGATCTACGAGCAGTACTTC.

The genes are TRBV28 and TRBJ2-3; TRBD1 aligns across 7 bases. V was clipped by 2 bases and J by 3 bases; unmatched bases: 8. The V gene's germline CDR1 is MDHEN and CDR2 SYDVKM. The CDR3 loop spans 16 amino acids. The DNA for the CDR3 is TGTGCCAGCAGTTTACCGGGGACAGAGGTTACAGATACGCAGTATTTT. Protein product: CASSLPGTEVTDTQYF.

The chain has TRBV30 and TRBJ2-5; 13 bases map to TRBD2. The DNA end is a closer match to TRBJ2-7, so the J assignment may be wrong. CDR1 is GTSNPN and CDR2 is SVGIG in the germline V gene (reference sequence). The CDR3 has 16 residues. CDR3 nucleotides: TGTGCCTGGAGTGTAGGAACTAGCGGGAGGGTTTACGAGCAGTACTTC. Protein product: CAWSVGTSGRVYEQYF.

The chain recombines TRBV7-9 with TRBJ2-7, with 14 bases aligning to TRBD2. CDR1 and CDR2 (germline): SEHNR, FQNEAQ (reference sequence). This CDR3 region has 16 residues. V gave up 3 bases and J gave up 4 bases; unmatched junction bases: 5. The CDR3 sequence: CASSLGLAGEGYEQYF. The CDR3 region has the DNA TGTGCCAGCAGCTTGGGACTAGCGGGAGAAGGGTACGAGCAGTACTTC.

The CDR3 here is CASSTGTHPSSYNEQFF. The CDR3 DNA reads as TGCGCCAGCAGCACGGGGACACACCCGAGCTCCTACAATGAGCAGTTCTTC. The chain combines TRBV5-1 with TRBJ2-1; tentative D call: TRBD1 (6 bases). V shed 4 bases and J shed 0 bases, with 17 bases lying between them. Germline V gives CDR1 SGHRS, CDR2 YFSETQ. There are 17 residues in the CDR3. Full variable domain (rest looked up from reference TRBV5-1 and TRBJ2-1): KAGVTQTPRYLIKTRGQQVTLSCSPISGHRSVSWYQQTPGQGLQFLFEYFSETQRNKGNFPGRFSGRQFSNSRSEMNVSTLELGDSALYLCASSTGTHPSSYNEQFFGPGTRLTVL.

The chain recombines TRBV5-6 with TRBJ2-7, with 7 bases aligning to TRBD2. The junction had 8 bases not matched to a gene; V was cut back by 6 bases and J by 2 bases. Looked up from germline, CDR1 is SGHDT and CDR2 is YYEEEE. CDR3 size: 14 residues. This CDR3 is CASTPRAGAYEQYF. For the CDR3, the DNA is TGTGCCAGCACCCCCCGTGCGGGAGCCTACGAGCAGTACTTC.

Points on this clone: At one of its ends the junction is not consistent with the germline gene, which may arise from a read error. The CDR3 region is CVSSFGRGSGNTIYF. The CDR3 DNA reads TGCGTCAGCAGCTTTGGCAGGGGCTCTGGAAACACCATATATTTT. The genes are TRBV5-1 and TRBJ1-3; D is perhaps TRBD1 (6 bases). Germline V lookup: CDR1 SGHRS, CDR2 YFSETQ. This CDR3 spans 15 amino acids.

V usage is TRBV7-9 and J usage is TRBJ1-2, with 8 bases lining up with TRBD1. This CDR3 is built from 14 residues. Germline CDR1 SEHNR, CDR2 FQNEAQ (reference sequence). The ends lost 5 bases at V and 7 bases at J; junction bases unmatched: 9. CDR3 nucleotide sequence: TGTGCCAGCAGCCCTGGACAGGGTGATACTGGCTACACCTTC. This translates into CASSPGQGDTGYTF.

The CDR3 is CASSDSTHNEQFF. CDR3 sequence (DNA): TGTGCCAGCAGTGACTCGACTCACAATGAGCAGTTCTTC. This chain links TRBV6-4 with TRBJ2-1, with unresolved D. Between the trimmed V and J ends, which lost 0 bases and 5 bases, there was a span of 5 bases. CDR3 length: 13 amino acids. From germline, CDR1 is MRHNA and CDR2 SNTAGT.

The chain uses TRBV6-5 and TRBJ1-2; the D gene is possibly TRBD1 (5 bases). Trimming shortened V by 2 bases and J by 8 bases, and 12 bases separated the two germline ends. This CDR3 region has 13 residues. CDR1 is MNHEY, CDR2 SVGAGI, per germline. CDR3 coding DNA: TGTGCCAGCAGTTACACAGGCGAGTCCGGCTACACCTTC. Protein: CASSYTGESGYTF.

The chain combines TRBV28 with TRBJ2-5, with 7 bases identical to TRBD2. The germline V gene encodes CDR1 MDHEN and CDR2 SYDVKM. CDR3 length: 14 residues. V lost 6 bases and J lost 3; bases outside the gene matches: 7. The CDR3 is CASSPGGGKETQYF. The CDR3 coding sequence is TGTGCCAGCAGCCCTGGGGGGGGGAAAGAGACCCAGTACTTC.

The rearrangement links TRBV9 to TRBJ1-3, with no clear D. V was trimmed by 0 bases and J by 5 bases, leaving 12 bases between them. CDR1 is SGDLS and CDR2 is YYNGEE in the germline V gene. The CDR3 covers 15 residues. CDR3 sequence reads: CASSVGAISRNTIYF. The CDR3 nucleotides read TGTGCCAGCAGCGTAGGGGCCATATCCCGAAACACCATATATTTT.

A few counts support this clone. The chain links TRBV5-8 to TRBJ2-7; the match to TRBD1 covers 9 bases. Trimming removed 1 base from V and 3 bases from J; junction bases left unmatched: 5. The CDR3 has 15 residues. Germline V lookup: CDR1 SGHTS, CDR2 YDEGEE. The CDR3 DNA reads as TGTGCCAGCAGCTTGAGAAGGACAGGGGTCTACGAGCAGTACTTC. Protein: CASSLRRTGVYEQYF.

The V gene is TRBV7-2, the J gene TRBJ1-1; D is undetermined. This CDR3 contains 13 residues. V lost 1 base and J lost 4, with 7 bases in between. The germline gives CDR1 SGHTA, CDR2 FQGNSA. The CDR3 coding sequence is TGTGCCAGCAGCTTAGACACCTTCACTGAAGCTTTCTTT. This codes for CASSLDTFTEAFF.

This clone was picked up a small number of times. Distinct nucleotide sequences in the sample also encode this CDR3. The CDR3 sequence: CASSLTGNTEAFF. The CDR3 coding sequence is TGTGCCAGCAGCTTAACCGGGAACACTGAAGCTTTCTTT. The chain uses TRBV7-9 and TRBJ1-1; unclear D gene. From germline, CDR1 is SEHNR and CDR2 FQNEAQ (reference sequence). The CDR3 is 13 residues long. Trimming removed 2 bases at V and 1 base at J, with 5 bases between. Complete variable domain (other parts from reference TRBV7-9 and TRBJ1-1): DTGVSQNPRHKITKRGQNVTFRCDPISEHNRLYWYRQTLGQGPEFLTYFQNEAQLEKSRLLSDRFSAERPKGSFSTLEIQRTEQGDSAMYLCASSLTGNTEAFFGQGTRLTVV.

V usage is TRBV30 and J usage is TRBJ2-7; maybe TRBD2 (6 bases). The germline V gene encodes CDR1 GTSNPN and CDR2 SVGIG (reference sequence). V was cut by 0 bases and J by 3 bases, with 21 bases left in between. There are 17 residues in the CDR3. The CDR3 DNA is TGTGCCTGGAGTGTGTCGATGGGAGGCAGGAGATTCTACGAGCAGTACTTC. Translation: CAWSVSMGGRRFYEQYF.

This sequence joins TRBV2 and TRBJ1-6; the D is unclear. The CDR3 extends over 13 amino acids. Germline V gene sequence: CDR1 SNHLY, CDR2 FYNNEI. Trimming stripped 7 bases from V and 6 bases from J, with 10 bases between. Here the CDR3 DNA reads TGTGCCAGCATCCCACAGCTTAATTCACCCCTCCACTTT. This translates into CASIPQLNSPLHF.

The V call is TRBV28, the J call TRBJ2-7, with D possibly being TRBD2 (6 bases). The V gene lost 6 bases and the J gene lost 2 bases, with 11 bases spanning the gap. The CDR3 spans 13 residues. Germline assignment: CDR1 MDHEN and CDR2 SYDVKM. CDR3 residues: CASSEPSAYEQYF. In DNA form, the CDR3 reads TGTGCCAGCAGCGAGCCTAGCGCCTACGAGCAGTACTTC.

This chain joins TRBV5-1 and TRBJ2-5; TRBD2 is a possible D gene (5 bases). V was shortened by 4 bases and J by 11 bases, with 18 bases between the two germline ends. The CDR3 is made up of 13 amino acids. In germline, CDR1 is SGHRS, CDR2 YFSETQ. CDR3 region: CASSPGYRPEQYF. The CDR3 coding sequence is TGCGCCAGCAGCCCGGGGTATCGACCGGAGCAGTACTTC.

J is TRBJ2-7 and V is TRBV20-1; D unresolved. Per germline, CDR1 DFQATT and CDR2 SNEGSKA (reference sequence). The ends were cut back, 5 bases at V and 4 bases at J, with 9 bases in the middle. The CDR3 contains 11 residues. The chain's CDR3 is CSAGAPYEQYF. The CDR3 nucleotides read TGCAGTGCTGGAGCCCCTTACGAGCAGTACTTC.

V gene TRBV7-9 combines with J gene TRBJ2-7; 9 positions match TRBD2. With V trimmed by 3 bases and J by 4 bases, 4 bases remained unmatched. Germline-derived CDR1 and CDR2 are SEHNR and FQNEAQ (reference sequence). The CDR3 covers 14 residues. CDR3 coding DNA: TGTGCCAGCAGCTTTAGCGGGGGAAATTACGAGCAGTACTTC. This codes for CASSFSGGNYEQYF.

The chain joins TRBV7-9 to TRBJ1-2, with D hard to call. This CDR3 is 13 amino acids long. V was trimmed by 4 bases and J by 8 bases, leaving 14 bases between them. Germline V lookup: CDR1 SEHNR, CDR2 FQNEAQ (reference sequence). The CDR3 DNA follows: TGTGCCAGCAGCTCACCCACTAGAAGGGGCTACACCTTC. This encodes CASSSPTRRGYTF. The full variable domain, its missing parts supplied by reference TRBV7-9 and TRBJ1-2, is DTGVSQNPRHKITKRGQNVTFRCDPISEHNRLYWYRQTLGQGPEFLTYFQNEAQLEKSRLLSDRFSAERPKGSFSTLEIQRTEQGDSAMYLCASSSPTRRGYTFGSGTRLTVV.

This rearrangement joins TRBV7-2 to TRBJ2-3, with TRBD2 matching over 7 bases. With V trimmed by 7 bases and J by 5 bases, 6 bases remained unmatched. CDR1 and CDR2 from the germline V gene are SGHTA and FQGNSA. The CDR3 has 13 amino acids. This chain's CDR3 is CASMAGAGDTQYF. Written as DNA, the CDR3 is TGTGCCAGCATGGCGGGAGCTGGAGATACGCAGTATTTT.

The chain is built from TRBV18 and TRBJ2-1; weak D call: TRBD2 (6 bases). Germline CDR1 and CDR2: KGHSH and LQKENI. This CDR3 spans 15 amino acids. The V gene lost 6 bases and the J gene lost 8 bases, with 20 bases spanning the gap. CDR3 protein: CASSPPGEGLDEQFF. DNA for the CDR3: TGTGCCAGCTCGCCGCCCGGAGAGGGACTCGATGAGCAGTTCTTC. Supplemented by reference TRBV18 and TRBJ2-1, the full variable domain reads NAGVMQNPRHLVRRRGQEARLRCSPMKGHSHVYWYRQLPEEGLKFMVYLQKENIIDESGMPKERFSAEFPKEGPSILRIQQVVRGDSAAYFCASSPPGEGLDEQFFGPGTRLTVL.